Reported below is one TCR beta chain. Its antigen is unidentified. The table came from immunoSEQ multiplex PCR; TCRdb's copy has only in-frame clones and leaves some out. The data hold 50,000 to 65,000 clones, with 85% to 95% observed a single time. CDR3 length equals 13 residues. Germline values: CDR1 LGHNA, CDR2 YNFKEQ. Trimming cost V 10 bases and J 0 bases; bases outside gene matches: 3. These data originate in a study of OX40 agonist ivuxolimab in advanced cancers. Overall study results and limits: Dose levels from 0.1 to 3.0 mg/kg saw CD4+ and CD8+ blood T cells expand clonally by week 6. Among patients with partial responses at 0.1-3.0 mg/kg, clonal expansion was among the lowest.

This sample comprised CD4+ or CD8+ T cells sorted from blood, obtained in a trial of the OX40 agonist ivuxolimab. The chain carries TRBV4-2 and TRBJ1-1; 9 bases match TRBD1. This clonotype originated in an adult with an advanced solid tumor such as melanoma, head and neck, liver or kidney cancer. CDR3: CATGQGLNTEAFF. The CDR3 DNA sequence: TGTGCCACCGGACAGGGGCTGAACACTGAAGCTTTCTTT.